This T cell receptor (beta chain) was sequenced during a study of blood T cell repertoires in COVID-19. Sequenced by immunoSEQ multiplex PCR; TCRdb stores in-frame clones only, minus some. The sample contains about 150,000 clones, around 85% of which appear only once. After removal of 2 bases from V and 3 bases from J, the junction contained 7 bases not matched to a gene. Germline CDR1 SGHAT, CDR2 FQNNGV. The CDR3 spans 17 residues. The gene calls are TRBV11-2 and TRBJ1-6; 7 bases fit TRBD1. This sequence was found in a human donor in a cohort sampled during active COVID-19. The source material was peripheral blood. CDR3 residues: CASSLKRQGFYNSPLHF. The CDR3 coding sequence is TGTGCCAGCAGCTTAAAAAGACAGGGTTTCTATAATTCACCCCTCCACTTT. The whole variable domain, remainder taken from reference TRBV11-2 and TRBJ1-6, is EAGVAQSPRYKIIEKRQSVAFWCNPISGHATLYWYQQILGQGPKLLIQFQNNGVVDDSQLPKDRFSAERLKGVDSTLKIQPAKLEDSAVYLCASSLKRQGFYNSPLHFGNGTRLTVT.